This T cell receptor beta chain was retrieved from a study of response to subunit inactivated influenza vaccine. Germline CDR1 DFQATT, CDR2 SNEGSKA (reference sequence). The CDR3 covers 14 residues. J lost 5 bases, V lost 3 bases, and 9 bases had no gene match. Study conclusions and caveats: It was the authors' suggestion that each seasonal influenza vaccination recruits few new T cells.

In TCRdb, the RT-PCR reads were re-called with MiXCR into one record per CDR3 protein. The sample has hundreds of thousands of distinct CDR3 sequences, 10% to 15% seen once. This clonotype turned up a few times. Its target is unknown. This clonotype originated in a man between 50 and 59 years old who received an inactivated influenza vaccine. The source material was PBMCs from blood, sampled on the day of vaccination. V and J are TRBV20-1 and TRBJ2-5; 7 nucleotides match TRBD2. The CDR3 DNA reads as TGCAGTGCTAGTCCGAGCGGGATAGTTGAGACCCAGTACTTC. It translates to CSASPSGIVETQYF.